This is a list of T cell receptor beta chains from one sample in a study of early T cells in non-severe SARS-CoV-2 infection. Each CDR3 protein gets one entry after TCRdb re-called the 5' RACE reads with MiXCR. This table has 65,000 to 85,000 distinct CDR3 sequences, 15% to 18% appearing once. Sample: whole blood. These receptors originate from an adult who was a healthcare worker with PCR-confirmed SARS-CoV-2 infection or an uninfected control (not recorded which). Each CDR3 is given with its conserved first and last residue. Fields, in order: J gene, V gene, clone size, D gene, CDR3 DNA, CDR3 protein. A D gene is named only where the DNA matches it firmly. Some rows mark clone size as missing; the rest say once, few, many or name a class of expanded clone.

j_gene: TRBJ1-1; v_gene: TRBV29-1; abundance: few; d_gene: .; CDR3nt: TGCAGCGTTGCTGACGGGAACACTGAAGCTTTCTTT; CDR3aa: CSVADGNTEAFF
j_gene: TRBJ2-5; v_gene: TRBV20-1; abundance: many; d_gene: TRBD2; CDR3nt: TGCAGTGCTAGCCTTCTACCGGGACTAGCCTCTACGGCCCAGTACTTC; CDR3aa: CSASLLPGLASTAQYF
j_gene: TRBJ2-1; v_gene: TRBV24-1; abundance: once; d_gene: .; CDR3nt: TGTGCCACCGCAGAGTTCGATGAGCAGTTCTTC; CDR3aa: CATAEFDEQFF
j_gene: TRBJ2-7; v_gene: TRBV9; abundance: many; d_gene: TRBD2; CDR3nt: TGTGCCAGCAGCGTAGTAGCGGGAGGTTACGAGCAGTACTTC; CDR3aa: CASSVVAGGYEQYF
j_gene: TRBJ2-1; v_gene: TRBV5-1; abundance: few; d_gene: .; CDR3nt: TGCGCCAGCAGCTTTCAACAGGGTCGCGAGCAGTTCTTC; CDR3aa: CASSFQQGREQFF
j_gene: TRBJ2-7; v_gene: TRBV14; abundance: .; d_gene: TRBD1; CDR3nt: TGTGCCAGCAGCCAAGTGGGGCAGGGGGCCTACGAGCAGTACTTC; CDR3aa: CASSQVGQGAYEQYF
j_gene: TRBJ2-3; v_gene: TRBV2; abundance: many; d_gene: .; CDR3nt: TGTGCCAGCATCCTCATCCCCCTATCTCCCCCAGATACGCAGTATTTT; CDR3aa: CASILIPLSPPDTQYF
j_gene: TRBJ1-2; v_gene: TRBV6-5; abundance: few; d_gene: .; CDR3nt: TGTGCCAGCAGTTACTCGACCCGCTCATATGGCTACACCTTC; CDR3aa: CASSYSTRSYGYTF
j_gene: TRBJ1-4; v_gene: TRBV6-5; abundance: .; d_gene: .; CDR3nt: TGTGCCAGCAGTTACTCGGGCCTTGGAGGGGGTGAAAAACTGTTTTTT; CDR3aa: CASSYSGLGGGEKLFF
j_gene: TRBJ1-4; v_gene: TRBV29-1; abundance: .; d_gene: .; CDR3nt: TGCAGCGTTGTGGGAGGGAGGGGGTATGAAAAACTGTTTTTT; CDR3aa: CSVVGGRGYEKLFF
j_gene: TRBJ1-2; v_gene: TRBV11-2; abundance: .; d_gene: .; CDR3nt: TGTACCAGCACCAGGACGGGCAGGGGATATGGCTACACCTTC; CDR3aa: CTSTRTGRGYGYTF
j_gene: TRBJ2-3; v_gene: TRBV7-9; abundance: many; d_gene: TRBD1; CDR3nt: TGTGCCAGCAGCCGTATGTCCTGGGACAGGGGGCTCTTTGATACGCAGTATTTT; CDR3aa: CASSRMSWDRGLFDTQYF
j_gene: TRBJ2-3; v_gene: TRBV29-1; abundance: .; d_gene: .; CDR3nt: TGCAGCGCCCCCCTGATCGGCACGCAGTATTTT; CDR3aa: CSAPLIGTQYF
j_gene: TRBJ2-1; v_gene: TRBV9; abundance: few; d_gene: .; CDR3nt: TGTGCCAGCAGCGCCTGGGGATTTAGCTCCTACAATGAGCAGTTCTTC; CDR3aa: CASSAWGFSSYNEQFF
j_gene: TRBJ1-5; v_gene: TRBV19; abundance: few; d_gene: TRBD1; CDR3nt: TGTGCCAGTTCGATCCTCGGGACAGGGGGCAAGAATCAGCCCCAGCATTTT; CDR3aa: CASSILGTGGKNQPQHF
j_gene: TRBJ1-2; v_gene: TRBV29-1; abundance: few; d_gene: .; CDR3nt: TGCAGCGTTGAAGGACAGAACTATGGCTACACCTTC; CDR3aa: CSVEGQNYGYTF
j_gene: TRBJ1-6; v_gene: TRBV20-1; abundance: .; d_gene: .; CDR3nt: TGCAGTGCCCCGACCTATGGGGGAGTTTTAAATTCACCCCTCCACTTT; CDR3aa: CSAPTYGGVLNSPLHF
j_gene: TRBJ1-5; v_gene: TRBV28; abundance: .; d_gene: .; CDR3nt: TGTGCCAGCAGTGCTCACATGACCGTCGCGCCCCAGCATTTT; CDR3aa: CASSAHMTVAPQHF
j_gene: TRBJ1-5; v_gene: TRBV29-1; abundance: many; d_gene: .; CDR3nt: TGCAGCGTTGGAGGGGGACACAATCAGCCCCAGCATTTT; CDR3aa: CSVGGGHNQPQHF
j_gene: TRBJ2-1; v_gene: TRBV4-2; abundance: .; d_gene: .; CDR3nt: TGTGCCGGCAGCCGGTCCGGGGTGCTTCAGGATGAGCAGTTCTTC; CDR3aa: CAGSRSGVLQDEQFF
j_gene: TRBJ2-3; v_gene: TRBV3-1; abundance: .; d_gene: .; CDR3nt: TGTGCCAGCAGCCAAGGCGGGTCTCTAAGCACAGATACGCAGTATTTT; CDR3aa: CASSQGGSLSTDTQYF
j_gene: TRBJ1-1; v_gene: TRBV6-4; abundance: .; d_gene: TRBD1; CDR3nt: TGTGCCAGCAGTTTGACAGGGAACACTGGAGCTTTCTTT; CDR3aa: CASSLTGNTGAFF
j_gene: TRBJ2-7; v_gene: TRBV4-3; abundance: .; d_gene: TRBD2; CDR3nt: TGCGCCAGCAGCCAGGATTTGACTAGCGGGACGTACGAGCAGTACTTC; CDR3aa: CASSQDLTSGTYEQYF
j_gene: TRBJ2-2; v_gene: TRBV2; abundance: few; d_gene: .; CDR3nt: TGTGCCAGCACCGAGGGAGAATCCCGTGAAACCGGGGAGCTGTTTTTT; CDR3aa: CASTEGESRETGELFF
j_gene: TRBJ2-2; v_gene: TRBV7-9; abundance: .; d_gene: .; CDR3nt: TGTGCCAGCAGCTTAGCGGGACTTATGGCCGGGGAGCTGTTTTTT; CDR3aa: CASSLAGLMAGELFF
j_gene: TRBJ1-2; v_gene: TRBV29-1; abundance: many; d_gene: .; CDR3nt: TGCAGCGTTGGATCCCCCCGGGGGGCCGTATATGGCTACACCTTC; CDR3aa: CSVGSPRGAVYGYTF
j_gene: TRBJ2-7; v_gene: TRBV12-3/TRBV12-4; abundance: .; d_gene: .; CDR3nt: TGTGCCAGCAGTTTAGACAGGGATGGTTACGAGCAGTACTTC; CDR3aa: CASSLDRDGYEQYF
j_gene: TRBJ1-6; v_gene: TRBV20-1; abundance: few; d_gene: .; CDR3nt: TGCAGTGCTAGAGGGGCGGATTCACCCCTCCACTTT; CDR3aa: CSARGADSPLHF
j_gene: TRBJ2-3; v_gene: TRBV2; abundance: many; d_gene: .; CDR3nt: TGTGCCAGCAGTAGACAGGGAGGAGGGCAGTATTTT; CDR3aa: CASSRQGGGQYF
j_gene: TRBJ1-2; v_gene: TRBV6-1; abundance: few; d_gene: TRBD1; CDR3nt: TGTGCCAGCAGAGCCGGGACAGGGGGGATGAACTATGGCTACACCTTC; CDR3aa: CASRAGTGGMNYGYTF
j_gene: TRBJ2-7; v_gene: TRBV4-1; abundance: .; d_gene: .; CDR3nt: TGCGCCAGCAGCCATCCAGGGCCTAGCGCAACCTACGAGCAGTACTTC; CDR3aa: CASSHPGPSATYEQYF
j_gene: TRBJ1-1; v_gene: TRBV7-9; abundance: many; d_gene: .; CDR3nt: TGTGCCAGCAGCTTAATGGGACAGAACACTGAAGCTTTCTTT; CDR3aa: CASSLMGQNTEAFF
j_gene: TRBJ2-1; v_gene: TRBV14; abundance: many; d_gene: TRBD2; CDR3nt: TGTGCCAGCAGCCGAGGGACTAGCGGGGGTGACACCTACAATGAGCAGTTCTTC; CDR3aa: CASSRGTSGGDTYNEQFF
j_gene: TRBJ1-1; v_gene: TRBV29-1; abundance: .; d_gene: .; CDR3nt: TGCAGCGGTACGGGGCTTGGGACTGAAGCTTTCTTT; CDR3aa: CSGTGLGTEAFF
j_gene: TRBJ2-2; v_gene: TRBV11-2; abundance: few; d_gene: TRBD2; CDR3nt: TGTGCCAGCAGCTTAGAACTAGCGGAAAACACCGGGGAGCTGTTTTTT; CDR3aa: CASSLELAENTGELFF
j_gene: TRBJ2-7; v_gene: TRBV20-1; abundance: few; d_gene: .; CDR3nt: TGCAGTGCTAGCCCTCGGGACGGGCAGTACTTC; CDR3aa: CSASPRDGQYF